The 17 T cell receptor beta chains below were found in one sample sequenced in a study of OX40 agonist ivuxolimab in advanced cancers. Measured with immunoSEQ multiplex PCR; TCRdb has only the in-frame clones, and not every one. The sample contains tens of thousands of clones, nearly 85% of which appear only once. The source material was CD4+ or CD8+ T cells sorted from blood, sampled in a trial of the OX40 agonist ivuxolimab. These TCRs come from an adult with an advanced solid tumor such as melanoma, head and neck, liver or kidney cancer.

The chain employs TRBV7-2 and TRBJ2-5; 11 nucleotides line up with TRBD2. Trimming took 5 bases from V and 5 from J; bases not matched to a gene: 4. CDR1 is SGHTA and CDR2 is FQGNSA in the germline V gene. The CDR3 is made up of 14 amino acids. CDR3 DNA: TGTGCCAGCAGCCGACTAGCGGGATACGAGACCCAGTACTTC. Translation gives CASSRLAGYETQYF.

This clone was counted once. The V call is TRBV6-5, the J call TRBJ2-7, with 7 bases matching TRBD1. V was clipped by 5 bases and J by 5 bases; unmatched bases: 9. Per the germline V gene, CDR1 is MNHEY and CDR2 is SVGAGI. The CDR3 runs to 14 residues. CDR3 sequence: CASSERQGLDEQYF. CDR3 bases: TGTGCCAGCAGTGAGAGACAGGGTTTGGACGAGCAGTACTTC.

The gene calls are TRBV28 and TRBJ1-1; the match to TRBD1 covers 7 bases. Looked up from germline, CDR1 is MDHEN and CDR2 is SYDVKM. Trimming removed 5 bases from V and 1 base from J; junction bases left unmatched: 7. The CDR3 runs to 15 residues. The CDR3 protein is CASSKNRGTNTEAFF. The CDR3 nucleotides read TGTGCCAGCAGTAAGAACAGGGGAACGAACACTGAAGCTTTCTTT.

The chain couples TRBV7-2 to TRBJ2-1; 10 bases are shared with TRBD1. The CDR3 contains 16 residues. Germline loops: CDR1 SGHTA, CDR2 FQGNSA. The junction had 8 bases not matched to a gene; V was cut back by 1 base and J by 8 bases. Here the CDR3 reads CASSLDGDRGRDEQFF. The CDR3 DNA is TGTGCCAGCAGCTTAGATGGGGACAGGGGTAGGGATGAGCAGTTCTTC.

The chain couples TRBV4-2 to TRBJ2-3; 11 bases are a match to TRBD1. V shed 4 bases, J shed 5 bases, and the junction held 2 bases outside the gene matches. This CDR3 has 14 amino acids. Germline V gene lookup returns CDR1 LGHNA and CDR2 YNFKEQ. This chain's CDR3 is CASSLGTGGDTQYF. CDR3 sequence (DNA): TGTGCCAGCAGCCTCGGGACAGGGGGAGATACGCAGTATTTT.

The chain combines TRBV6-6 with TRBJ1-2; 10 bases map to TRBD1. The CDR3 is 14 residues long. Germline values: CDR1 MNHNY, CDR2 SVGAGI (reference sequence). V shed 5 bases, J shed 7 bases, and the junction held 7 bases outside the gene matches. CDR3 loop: CASSHAGQGSGYTF. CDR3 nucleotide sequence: TGTGCCAGCAGTCACGCGGGACAGGGGTCTGGCTACACCTTC.

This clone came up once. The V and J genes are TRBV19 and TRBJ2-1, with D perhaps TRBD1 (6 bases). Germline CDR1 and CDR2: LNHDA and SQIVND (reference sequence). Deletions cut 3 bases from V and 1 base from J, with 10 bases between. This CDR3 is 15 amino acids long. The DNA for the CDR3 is TGTGCCAGTAGTATCGTCCAGGGGTCCTACAATGAGCAGTTCTTC. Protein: CASSIVQGSYNEQFF.

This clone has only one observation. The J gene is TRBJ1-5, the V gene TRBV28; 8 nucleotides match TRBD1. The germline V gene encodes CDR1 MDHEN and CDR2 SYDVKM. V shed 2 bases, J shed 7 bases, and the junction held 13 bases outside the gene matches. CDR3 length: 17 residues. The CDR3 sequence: CASSLVGLQGAGQPQHF. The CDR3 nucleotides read TGTGCCAGCAGTTTAGTCGGCCTCCAGGGGGCAGGACAGCCCCAGCATTTT.

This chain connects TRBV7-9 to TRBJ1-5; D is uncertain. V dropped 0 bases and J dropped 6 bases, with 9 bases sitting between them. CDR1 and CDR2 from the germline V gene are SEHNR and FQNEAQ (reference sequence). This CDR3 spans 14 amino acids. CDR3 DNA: TGTGCCAGCAGCTTAGCCGGTGGAGGTCAGCCCCAGCATTTT. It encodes CASSLAGGGQPQHF.

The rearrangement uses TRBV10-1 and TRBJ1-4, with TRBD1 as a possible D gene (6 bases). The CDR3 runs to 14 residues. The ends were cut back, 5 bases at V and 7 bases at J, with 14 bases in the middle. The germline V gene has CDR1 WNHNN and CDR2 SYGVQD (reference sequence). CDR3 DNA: TGCGCCAGCAGTCGGTCCAGGGGTCGTGAAAAACTGTTTTTT. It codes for CASSRSRGREKLFF.

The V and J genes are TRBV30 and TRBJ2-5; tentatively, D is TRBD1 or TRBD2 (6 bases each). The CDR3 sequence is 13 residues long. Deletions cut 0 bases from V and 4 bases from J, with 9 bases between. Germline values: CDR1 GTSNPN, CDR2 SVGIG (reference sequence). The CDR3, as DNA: TGTGCCTGGAGTGTGGGGGGCGGAGAGACCCAGTACTTC. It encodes CAWSVGGGETQYF.

For the CDR3, the DNA is TGTGCCAGTAGTATCACTGCAGGGGGCGCGATGGGTCAGCCCCAGCATTTT. The encoded protein is CASSITAGGAMGQPQHF. The chain is built from TRBV19 and TRBJ1-5; TRBD1 agrees at 8 bases. Trimming took 3 bases from V and 6 from J; bases not matched to a gene: 13. There are 17 residues in the CDR3. The V gene's germline CDR1 is LNHDA and CDR2 SQIVND (reference sequence).

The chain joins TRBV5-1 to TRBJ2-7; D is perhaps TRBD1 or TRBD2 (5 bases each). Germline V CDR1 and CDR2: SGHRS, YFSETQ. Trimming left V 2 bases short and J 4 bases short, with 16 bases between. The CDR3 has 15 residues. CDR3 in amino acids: CASSFYRDPSYEQYF. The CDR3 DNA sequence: TGCGCCAGCAGCTTCTACCGGGACCCCTCTTACGAGCAGTACTTC.

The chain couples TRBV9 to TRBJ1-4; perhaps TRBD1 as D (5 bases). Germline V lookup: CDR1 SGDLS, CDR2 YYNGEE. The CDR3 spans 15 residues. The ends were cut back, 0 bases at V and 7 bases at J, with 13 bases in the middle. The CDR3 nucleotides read TGTGCCAGCAGCGTAGCGGGCAGGGCGGCTGAAAAACTGTTTTTT. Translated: CASSVAGRAAEKLFF. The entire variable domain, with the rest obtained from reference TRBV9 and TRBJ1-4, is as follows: DSGVTQTPKHLITATGQRVTLRCSPRSGDLSVYWYQQSLDQGLQFLIQYYNGEERAKGNILERFSAQQFPDLHSELNLSSLELGDSALYFCASSVAGRAAEKLFFGSGTQLSVL.

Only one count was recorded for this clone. CDR3 in DNA: TGCGCCAGCAGCCAAGGGAGGGGCGCGGAGACCCAGTACTTC. Protein product: CASSQGRGAETQYF. This chain links TRBV4-1 with TRBJ2-5, with D perhaps TRBD2 (6 bases). This CDR3 has 14 amino acids. Germline V gene sequence: CDR1 MGHRA, CDR2 YSYEKL. Between the trimmed V and J ends, which lost 1 base and 5 bases, there was a span of 11 bases.

CDR3 DNA sequence: TGTGCCAGCAGGACCGGGACATTTACGCCAGATACGCAGTATTTT. Its protein is CASRTGTFTPDTQYF. V and J are TRBV2 and TRBJ2-3, with a weak D call TRBD1 (6 bases). The V gene lost 6 bases and the J gene lost 4 bases, with 17 bases spanning the gap. The CDR3 spans 15 residues. Germline V gene lookup returns CDR1 SNHLY and CDR2 FYNNEI.

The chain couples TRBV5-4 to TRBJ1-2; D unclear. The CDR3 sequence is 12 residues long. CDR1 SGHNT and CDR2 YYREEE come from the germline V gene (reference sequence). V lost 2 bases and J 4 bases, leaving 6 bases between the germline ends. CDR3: CASSFSPYGYTF. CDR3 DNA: TGTGCCAGCAGCTTTTCCCCCTATGGCTACACCTTC. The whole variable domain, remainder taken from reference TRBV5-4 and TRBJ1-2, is ETGVTQSPTHLIKTRGQQVTLRCSSQSGHNTVSWYQQALGQGPQFIFQYYREEENGRGNFPPRFSGLQFPNYSSELNVNALELDDSALYLCASSFSPYGYTFGSGTRLTVV.